This T cell receptor beta chain stems from a study of tumor and adjacent non-tumor tissue in lung cancer. Study conclusions and caveats: Tumor tissue had significantly higher TCR diversity than normal lung.

The CDR3 covers 13 residues. The V and J ends lost 1 base and 10 bases, in that order; junction bases with no gene match: 5. A modified ARM-PCR protocol with three rounds of nested PCR amplified TCRbeta. TCRdb fed the multiplex PCR reads into MiXCR, producing one record per CDR3 protein. This table holds about 90,000 distinct CDR3 sequences, around 80% found once. RNA was extracted from bulk tissue without any cell sorting. The normal lung tissue was taken more than 3 cm from the tumor edge. Newly diagnosed lung cancer patients had thoracic surgery in China, August–November 2014, without prior chemotherapy. In the case of this clonotype: What it recognizes is unknown. The CDR3 does not end in the conserved phenylalanine or tryptophan, so this is likely a read error.

The J gene is TRBJ2-5, the V gene TRBV12-3 or TRBV12-4, with TRBD2 identical over 8 bases. This sequence originates from a woman aged 50 to 65 with non-small cell lung cancer. The sample taken for sequencing was distant non-tumor lung tissue. CDR3 in DNA: TGTGCCAGCAGTTTAGGGGGCGGGGGGATCCAGTACCTC. It translates to CASSLGGGGIQYL.